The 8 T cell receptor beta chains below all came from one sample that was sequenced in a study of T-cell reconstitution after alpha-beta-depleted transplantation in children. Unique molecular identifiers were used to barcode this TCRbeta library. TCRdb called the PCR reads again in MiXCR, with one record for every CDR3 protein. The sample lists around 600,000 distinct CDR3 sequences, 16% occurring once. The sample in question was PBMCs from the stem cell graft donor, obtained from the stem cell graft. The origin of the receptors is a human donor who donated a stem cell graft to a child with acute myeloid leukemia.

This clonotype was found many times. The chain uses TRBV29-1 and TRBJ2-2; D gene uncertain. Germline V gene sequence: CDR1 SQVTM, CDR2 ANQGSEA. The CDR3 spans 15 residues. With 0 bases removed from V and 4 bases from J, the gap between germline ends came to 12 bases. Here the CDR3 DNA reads TGCAGCGTTGAAGAGAGTCTGGAGCCCACCGGGGAGCTGTTTTTT. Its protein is CSVEESLEPTGELFF.

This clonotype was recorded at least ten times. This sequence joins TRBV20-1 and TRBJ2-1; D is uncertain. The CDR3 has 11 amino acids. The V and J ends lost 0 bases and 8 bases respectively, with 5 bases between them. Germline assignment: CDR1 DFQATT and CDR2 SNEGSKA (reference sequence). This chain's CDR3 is CSARDLDEQFF. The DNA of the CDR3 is TGCAGTGCTAGAGATTTAGATGAGCAGTTCTTC.

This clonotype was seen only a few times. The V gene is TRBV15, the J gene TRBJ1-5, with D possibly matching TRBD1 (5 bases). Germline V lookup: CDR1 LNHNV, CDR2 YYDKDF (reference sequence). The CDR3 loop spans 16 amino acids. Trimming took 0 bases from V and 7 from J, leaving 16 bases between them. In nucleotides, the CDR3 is TGTGCCACCAGCAGAGATCTCCAGGGAGGAAAACAGCCCCAGCATTTT. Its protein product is CATSRDLQGGKQPQHF. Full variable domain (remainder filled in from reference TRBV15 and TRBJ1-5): DAMVIQNPRYQVTQFGKPVTLSCSQTLNHNVMYWYQQKSSQAPKLLFHYYDKDFNNEADTPDNFQSRRPNTSFCFLDIRSPGLGDTAMYLCATSRDLQGGKQPQHFGDGTRLSIL.

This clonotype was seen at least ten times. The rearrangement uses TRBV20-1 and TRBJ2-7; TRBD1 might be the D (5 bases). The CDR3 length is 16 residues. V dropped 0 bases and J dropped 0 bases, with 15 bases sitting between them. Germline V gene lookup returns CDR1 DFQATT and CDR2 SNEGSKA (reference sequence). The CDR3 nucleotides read TGCAGTGCTAGAGATGGCCGACGACAGAGCTCCTACGAGCAGTACTTC. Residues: CSARDGRRQSSYEQYF.

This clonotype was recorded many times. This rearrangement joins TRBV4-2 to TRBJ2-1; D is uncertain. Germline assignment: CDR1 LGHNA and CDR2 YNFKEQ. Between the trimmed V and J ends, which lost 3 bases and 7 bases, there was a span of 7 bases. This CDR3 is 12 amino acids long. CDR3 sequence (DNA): TGTGCCAGCAGCCAGACCAGGAATGAGCAGTTCTTC. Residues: CASSQTRNEQFF.

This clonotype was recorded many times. Here the CDR3 DNA reads TGCAGCGTTGAAATAGGGATCAATGGCTACACCTTC. Translating gives CSVEIGINGYTF. J is TRBJ1-2 and V is TRBV29-1; D not resolved. Trimming pared 2 bases from V and 6 bases from J, leaving 10 bases between. The CDR3 runs 12 residues. CDR1 is SQVTM and CDR2 is ANQGSEA in the germline V gene.

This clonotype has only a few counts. Here the CDR3 reads CASSSPGKNGYTF. In nucleotides, the CDR3 is TGTGCCAGCAGTTCACCAGGGAAGAATGGCTACACCTTC. This chain links TRBV27 with TRBJ1-2; tentative D call: TRBD1 (5 bases). Between the trimmed V and J ends, which lost 4 bases and 6 bases, there was a span of 12 bases. Germline CDR1 is MNHEY and CDR2 is SMNVEV (reference sequence). The CDR3 loop spans 13 amino acids.

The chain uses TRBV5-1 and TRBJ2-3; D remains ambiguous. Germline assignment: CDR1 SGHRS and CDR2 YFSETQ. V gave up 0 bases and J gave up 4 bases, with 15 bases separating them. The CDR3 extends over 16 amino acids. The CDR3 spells CASSLEFPSESDTQYF. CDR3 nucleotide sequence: TGCGCCAGCAGCTTGGAGTTCCCATCGGAATCAGATACGCAGTATTTT.